Below are 31 T cell receptor beta chains sequenced from a single sample in a study of T-cell reconstitution after alpha-beta-depleted transplantation in children. A TCRbeta library incorporating unique molecular identifiers was prepared. TCRdb fed the PCR reads into MiXCR, producing one record per CDR3 protein. The data contain 500,000 to 750,000 distinct CDR3 sequences, roughly 13% of them singletons. The sample consisted of PBMCs, mostly from graft donor cells, taken 360 days after TCRalphabeta/CD19-depleted stem cell transplant. The source of these receptors is a male patient between 5 and 17 years old who had a stem cell transplant for acute myeloid leukemia, so the T cells may come from the graft donor.

There are a few counts of this clonotype. The chain employs TRBV28 and TRBJ2-7; 10 positions match TRBD2. V was pared by 2 bases and J by 3 bases, with 10 bases of the junction left unmatched. This CDR3 has 17 amino acids. Germline CDR1 is MDHEN and CDR2 is SYDVKM. The CDR3 protein is CASSLGYRVAGGYEQYF. The DNA for the CDR3 is TGTGCCAGCAGTTTAGGATACCGGGTAGCGGGAGGCTACGAGCAGTACTTC.

This clonotype was recorded at least ten times. The chain employs TRBV11-1 and TRBJ2-3; D might be TRBD2 (5 bases). This CDR3 is 15 amino acids long. Trimming left V 3 bases short and J 1 base short, with 11 bases between. Germline lookup yields CDR1 SGHAT and CDR2 FQDESV (reference sequence). The CDR3 DNA sequence: TGTGCCAGCAGCTTGGACTCGCGGGGCACAGATACGCAGTATTTT. It encodes CASSLDSRGTDTQYF.

This sequence joins TRBV6-4 and TRBJ1-1; unclear D gene. The CDR3 length is 13 residues. Germline assignment: CDR1 MRHNA and CDR2 SNTAGT. V was clipped by 4 bases and J by 5 bases, with 11 bases between them. CDR3 loop: CASSVVAGTEAFF. CDR3 sequence (DNA): TGTGCCAGCAGTGTCGTTGCGGGAACTGAAGCTTTCTTT.

The V and J genes are TRBV3-1 and TRBJ2-7; D is perhaps TRBD1 or TRBD2 (6 bases each). Trimming pared 2 bases from V and 2 bases from J, leaving 13 bases between. CDR3 length equals 15 residues. Germline CDR1 and CDR2: LGHDT and YNNKEL (reference sequence). The CDR3 coding sequence is TGTGCCAGCAGCCAATGGAGGGGGGTTACCTACGAGCAGTACTTC. As protein: CASSQWRGVTYEQYF.

This clonotype was counted ten times or more. The genes are TRBV6-5 and TRBJ1-2; unclear D gene. CDR3 length: 12 amino acids. V was cut by 4 bases and J by 3 bases, with 6 bases left in between. Germline V gene data show CDR1 as MNHEY and CDR2 as SVGAGI. CDR3 nucleotides: TGTGCCAGCAGTTCCTATGACTATGGCTACACCTTC. Its translation is CASSSYDYGYTF.

This clonotype was found a few times. The chain couples TRBV29-1 to TRBJ1-1; TRBD1 might be the D (5 bases). Germline V CDR1 and CDR2: SQVTM, ANQGSEA. This CDR3 is 12 amino acids long. Between the trimmed V and J ends, which lost 7 bases and 2 bases, there was a span of 11 bases. The CDR3, as DNA: TGCAGCGACATGACAGTTAACACTGAAGCTTTCTTT. This sequence encodes CSDMTVNTEAFF.

The rearrangement joins TRBV20-1 to TRBJ2-7; D is uncertain. V was pared by 6 bases and J by 3 bases, with 9 bases between. The CDR3 runs 11 residues. CDR1 is DFQATT and CDR2 is SNEGSKA in the germline V gene (reference sequence). CDR3 DNA sequence: TGCAGTGCCTCGTGGGTCTACGAGCAGTACTTC. Amino acids: CSASWVYEQYF.

The DNA for the CDR3 is TGTGCCAGCAGCCAAGAACAATACGGAGCGGGAGGCTACAATGAGCAGTTCTTC. Translated, it gives CASSQEQYGAGGYNEQFF. The V call is TRBV4-2, the J call TRBJ2-1, with TRBD2 matching over 9 bases. In germline, CDR1 is LGHNA, CDR2 YNFKEQ. The CDR3 is 18 amino acids. V lost 0 bases and J lost 3; bases outside the gene matches: 9.

This clonotype was seen repeatedly, ten times or more. This chain uses TRBV12-3 or TRBV12-4 with TRBJ2-7; D is ambiguous. V was clipped by 1 base and J by 0 bases, with 10 bases between them. The CDR3 is 15 amino acids. CDR3 region: CASSLVAGSSYEQYF. CDR3 bases: TGTGCCAGCAGTTTAGTTGCAGGTTCCTCCTACGAGCAGTACTTC.

A few counts support this clonotype. V usage is TRBV29-1 and J usage is TRBJ2-1; the match to TRBD1 covers 8 bases. Trimming cost V 3 bases and J 7 bases; bases outside gene matches: 5. CDR3 length: 13 residues. The V gene's germline CDR1 is SQVTM and CDR2 ANQGSEA. DNA of the CDR3: TGCAGCGTTGATAAGACAGGGGTGAATGAGCAGTTCTTC. This codes for CSVDKTGVNEQFF.

Worth noting for this clonotype: This clone may be a read error of a much larger clone one base away. The chain joins TRBV7-3 to TRBJ2-6, with unresolved D. CDR1 and CDR2 (germline): SGHTA, FQGTGA. CDR3 length: 15 residues. CDR3 residues: CAGSLWGTGANVLTF. Written as DNA, the CDR3 is TGTGCCGGCAGCTTATGGGGTACAGGGGCCAACGTCCTGACTTTC.

As concerns this clonotype: Germline and junction disagree at one end, which may indicate a read error. This rearrangement joins TRBV7-3 to TRBJ2-1; 9 nucleotides line up with TRBD2. The germline V gene has CDR1 SGHTA and CDR2 FQGTGA. The CDR3 loop spans 20 amino acids. CDR3 nucleotide sequence: TGTGCAAGCAGCTTAAGAGAGGGACTAGCCACCTGGGGCTCCTACAATGAGCAGTTCTTC. Translation: CASSLREGLATWGSYNEQFF.

This clonotype was seen repeatedly, ten times or more. The J gene is TRBJ2-1, the V gene TRBV2, with 7 positions matching TRBD2. CDR1 and CDR2 (germline): SNHLY, FYNNEI. This CDR3 is 14 amino acids long. With 5 bases clipped from V and 13 bases from J, the junction kept 14 bases outside the gene matches. The CDR3: CASSKNSGLLKQFF. The DNA of the CDR3 is TGTGCCAGCAGTAAAAATAGCGGGCTCTTGAAACAGTTCTTC.

The table lists this clonotype with a few counts. As DNA, the CDR3 is TGCGCCAGCAGCCAAGAGGCCGCCCGGGCGGGAGGTGGGACAGATACGCAGTATTTT. Encoded protein: CASSQEAARAGGGTDTQYF. V and J are TRBV4-3 and TRBJ2-3; 8 nucleotides align to TRBD2. The V and J ends lost 0 bases and 3 bases, in that order; junction bases with no gene match: 14. The CDR3 extends over 19 amino acids. The germline V gene encodes CDR1 LGHNA and CDR2 YSLEER.

This clonotype has more than one count but fewer than ten. The rearrangement links TRBV2 to TRBJ2-7, with 7 nucleotides matching TRBD2. Losses at the gene ends were 6 bases for V and 5 bases for J; bases not matched to a gene: 10. CDR3 length: 14 amino acids. CDR1 and CDR2 (germline): SNHLY, FYNNEI. CDR3 region: CASSEGGHNHEQYF. The CDR3 bases are TGTGCCAGCAGCGAGGGAGGGCATAACCACGAGCAGTACTTC.

The table lists this clonotype with many counts. V and J are TRBV20-1 and TRBJ2-7; D is undetermined. From germline, CDR1 is DFQATT and CDR2 SNEGSKA (reference sequence). The CDR3 has 11 amino acids. V was clipped by 2 bases and J by 0 bases, with 2 bases between them. Here the CDR3 reads CSARISYEQYF. DNA of the CDR3: TGCAGTGCTAGAATCTCCTACGAGCAGTACTTC.

This clonotype appeared many times. This rearrangement joins TRBV7-2 to TRBJ2-7; D might be TRBD2 (6 bases). Trimming took off 5 bases at V and 2 bases at J, with 22 bases between the two ends. CDR3 size: 17 residues. Germline CDR1 reads SGHTA; CDR2 reads FQGNSA. The CDR3 here is CASSLLPGLLTTYEQYF. For the CDR3, the DNA is TGTGCCAGCAGCCTACTGCCGGGACTCTTGACGACCTACGAGCAGTACTTC.

This clonotype was detected only a few times. The chain combines TRBV7-2 with TRBJ2-5, with 8 positions matching TRBD1. This CDR3 is built from 13 residues. From germline, CDR1 is SGHTA and CDR2 FQGNSA. V was clipped by 6 bases and J by 4 bases; unmatched bases: 4. CDR3 residues: CASRQGVLETQYF. The CDR3 DNA sequence: TGTGCCAGCAGACAGGGGGTGTTAGAGACCCAGTACTTC.

The genes are TRBV20-1 and TRBJ2-1; D is possibly TRBD2 (5 bases). V lost 5 bases and J 5 bases, leaving 10 bases between the germline ends. From germline, CDR1 is DFQATT and CDR2 SNEGSKA (reference sequence). The CDR3 is made up of 12 amino acids. The CDR3 DNA reads TGCAGTGCTGCCGGAGGAAACAATGAGCAGTTCTTC. Its translation: CSAAGGNNEQFF.

This clonotype was seen only a few times. The V gene is TRBV5-1, the J gene TRBJ2-7; D gene ambiguous. CDR3 size: 17 residues. Trimming took 5 bases from V and 0 from J, leaving 21 bases between them. Per germline, CDR1 SGHRS and CDR2 YFSETQ. CDR3 bases: TGCGCCAGCAGTACCCAAGCTGGAATGCTATCCTCCTACGAGCAGTACTTC. Protein: CASSTQAGMLSSYEQYF.

The rearrangement links TRBV6-5 to TRBJ2-7; D call uncertain. Germline V gene lookup returns CDR1 MNHEY and CDR2 SVGAGI. Trimming pared 1 base from V and 3 bases from J, leaving 13 bases between. The CDR3 is 15 amino acids. The CDR3 loop reads CASSYFGPGSYEQYF. CDR3 DNA sequence: TGTGCCAGCAGTTACTTCGGGCCCGGCAGCTACGAGCAGTACTTC.

The V call is TRBV27, the J call TRBJ2-5; 10 bases fit TRBD2. Germline CDR1 and CDR2: MNHEY and SMNVEV (reference sequence). Trimming at V came to 5 bases and at J to 5 bases, leaving 14 bases not matched to a gene. This CDR3 region has 17 residues. The CDR3 loop is CASSRTVLAGAFETQYF. The CDR3 DNA reads as TGTGCCAGCAGTCGGACCGTCCTAGCGGGAGCTTTCGAGACCCAGTACTTC.

The CDR3 spells CSARDGGLAGSTDTQYF. CDR3 DNA sequence: TGCAGTGCTAGAGATGGTGGGCTAGCGGGAAGCACAGATACGCAGTATTTT. The genes are TRBV20-1 and TRBJ2-3; 9 positions agree with TRBD2. Trimming at V came to 0 bases and at J to 0 bases, leaving 7 bases not matched to a gene. Germline loops: CDR1 DFQATT, CDR2 SNEGSKA (reference sequence). The CDR3 runs to 17 residues.

The V and J genes are TRBV2 and TRBJ2-1; D is uncertain. CDR1 and CDR2 from the germline V gene are SNHLY and FYNNEI. Between the trimmed V and J ends, which lost 2 bases and 2 bases, there was a span of 7 bases. The CDR3 is 14 amino acids. The chain's CDR3 is CASSELDPYNEQFF. The CDR3 DNA reads TGTGCCAGCAGTGAACTAGACCCCTACAATGAGCAGTTCTTC.

This rearrangement joins TRBV7-2 to TRBJ2-7; TRBD1 or TRBD2 may be the D gene (6 bases each). The germline gives CDR1 SGHTA, CDR2 FQGNSA. V lost 5 bases, J lost 5 bases, and 13 bases lay in between. The CDR3 has 13 residues. This CDR3 reads CASSPHREDEQYF. The CDR3 DNA is TGTGCCAGCAGCCCCCACAGGGAGGACGAGCAGTACTTC.

This clonotype was seen more than once but under ten times. V gene TRBV7-6 combines with J gene TRBJ1-2, with 9 bases that match TRBD1. V gave up 5 bases and J gave up 8 bases; unmatched junction bases: 6. This CDR3 is built from 13 residues. Germline V gene lookup returns CDR1 SGHVS and CDR2 FNYEAQ. Written as DNA, the CDR3 is TGTGCCAGCAGCCTGGGACAGGGTGAAGGCTACACCTTC. Its translation is CASSLGQGEGYTF.

This clonotype turned up a few times. The junction does not match germline at one end; this may be a read error. V is TRBV28 and J is TRBJ2-7; 7 bases align to TRBD1. The CDR3 sequence is 16 residues long. From germline, CDR1 is MDHEN and CDR2 SYDVKM. The CDR3 protein is CASSSPPRQGSNEQYF. CDR3 nucleotides: TGTGCCAGCAGTTCTCCGCCTAGACAGGGCTCCAACGAGCAGTACTTC.

Ten or more counts support this clonotype. The chain uses TRBV7-9 and TRBJ2-7; D gene unclear. The CDR3 contains 12 residues. The V end was cut by 3 bases, the J end by 4 bases, with 7 bases between. CDR1 is SEHNR and CDR2 is FQNEAQ in the germline V gene (reference sequence). This CDR3 reads CASSLSRYEQYF. The CDR3, as DNA: TGTGCCAGCAGCTTGAGCCGATACGAGCAGTACTTC.

This clonotype was found a few times. The rearrangement links TRBV28 to TRBJ2-1; TRBD2 matches 10 bases. CDR3 length: 14 amino acids. V shed 5 bases and J 6 bases; nucleotides not matched to a gene: 4. Germline loops: CDR1 MDHEN, CDR2 SYDVKM. CDR3 DNA: TGTGCCAGCAGTCCTAGCGGGAGTCTCAATGAGCAGTTCTTC. Translated, it gives CASSPSGSLNEQFF.

CDR3 loop: CASSQVGFSGNTIYF. CDR3 in DNA: TGCGCCAGCAGCCAAGTTGGTTTCTCTGGAAACACCATATATTTT. The V and J genes are TRBV4-3 and TRBJ1-3; D remains unclear. With 1 base removed from V and 0 bases from J, the gap between germline ends came to 7 bases. The V gene's germline CDR1 is LGHNA and CDR2 YSLEER. The CDR3 runs to 15 residues.

The V and J genes are TRBV27 and TRBJ2-1; 13 bases agree with TRBD2. Germline V gene sequence: CDR1 MNHEY, CDR2 SMNVEV (reference sequence). This CDR3 has 17 residues. V gave up 2 bases and J gave up 0 bases; unmatched junction bases: 1. Here the CDR3 reads CASSLTSGRVSYNEQFF. CDR3 nucleotides: TGTGCCAGCAGTTTAACTAGCGGGAGGGTCTCCTACAATGAGCAGTTCTTC.